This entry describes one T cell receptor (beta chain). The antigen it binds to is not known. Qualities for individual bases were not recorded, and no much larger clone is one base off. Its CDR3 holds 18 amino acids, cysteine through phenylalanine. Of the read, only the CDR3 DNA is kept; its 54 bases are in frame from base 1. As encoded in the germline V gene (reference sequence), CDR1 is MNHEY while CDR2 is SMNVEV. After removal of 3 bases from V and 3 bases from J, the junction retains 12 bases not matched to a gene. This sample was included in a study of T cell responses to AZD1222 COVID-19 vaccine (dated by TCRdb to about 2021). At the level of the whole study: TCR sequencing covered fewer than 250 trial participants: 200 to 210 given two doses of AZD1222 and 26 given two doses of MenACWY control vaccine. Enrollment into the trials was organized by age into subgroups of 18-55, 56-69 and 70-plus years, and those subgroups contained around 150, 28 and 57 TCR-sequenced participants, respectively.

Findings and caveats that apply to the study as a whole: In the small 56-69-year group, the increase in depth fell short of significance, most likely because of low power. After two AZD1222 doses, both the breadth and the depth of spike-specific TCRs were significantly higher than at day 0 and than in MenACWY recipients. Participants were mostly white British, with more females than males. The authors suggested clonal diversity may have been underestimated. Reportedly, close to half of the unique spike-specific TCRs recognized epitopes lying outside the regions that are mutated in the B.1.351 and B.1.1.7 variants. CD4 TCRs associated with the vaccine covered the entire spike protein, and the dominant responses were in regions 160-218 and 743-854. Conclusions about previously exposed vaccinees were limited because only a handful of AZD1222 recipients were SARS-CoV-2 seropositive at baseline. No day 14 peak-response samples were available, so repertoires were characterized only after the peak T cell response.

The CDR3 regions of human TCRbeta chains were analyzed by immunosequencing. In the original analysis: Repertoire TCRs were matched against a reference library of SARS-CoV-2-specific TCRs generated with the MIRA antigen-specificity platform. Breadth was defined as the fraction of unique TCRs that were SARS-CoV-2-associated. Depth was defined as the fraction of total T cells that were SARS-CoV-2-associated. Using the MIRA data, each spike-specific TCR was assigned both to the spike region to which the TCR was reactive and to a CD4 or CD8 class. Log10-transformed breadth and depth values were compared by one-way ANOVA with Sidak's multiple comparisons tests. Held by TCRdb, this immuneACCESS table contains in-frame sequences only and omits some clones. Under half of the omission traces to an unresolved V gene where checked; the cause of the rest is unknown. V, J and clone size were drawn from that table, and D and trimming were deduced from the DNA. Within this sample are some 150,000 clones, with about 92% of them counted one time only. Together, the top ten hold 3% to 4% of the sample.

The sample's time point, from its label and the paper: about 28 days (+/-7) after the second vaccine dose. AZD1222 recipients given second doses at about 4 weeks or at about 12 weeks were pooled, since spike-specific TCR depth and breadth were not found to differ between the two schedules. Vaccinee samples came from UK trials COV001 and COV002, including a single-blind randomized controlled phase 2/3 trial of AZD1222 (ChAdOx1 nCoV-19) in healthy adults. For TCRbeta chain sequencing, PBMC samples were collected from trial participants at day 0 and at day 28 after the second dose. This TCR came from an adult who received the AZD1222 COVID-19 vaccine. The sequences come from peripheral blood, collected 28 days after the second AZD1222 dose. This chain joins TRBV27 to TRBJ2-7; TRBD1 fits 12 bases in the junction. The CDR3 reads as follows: CASSLRMGQGATVYEQYF. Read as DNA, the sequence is TGTGCCAGCAGTTTGAGGATGGGACAGGGGGCAACAGTCTACGAGCAGTACTTC.